These T cell receptor beta chains were read from a single sample in a study of T cell responses to AZD1222 COVID-19 vaccine. Data came from immunoSEQ multiplex PCR; TCRdb stores just in-frame clones and leaves some out. The table lists around 61,000 clones, 75% to 90% of them singletons. The material was peripheral blood, obtained on day 0 of AZD1222 vaccination. Receptors originate from an adult in good health. Both conserved end residues are part of each CDR3. The D gene is left open where the match is weak. Size values are once, few and many counts, or a class for expanded clones, and some rows have none.

j_call	clone_size	v_call	d_call	cdr3_nt	cdr3_aa
TRBJ1-2	NA	TRBV5-1	NA	TGCGCCAGCAGCTTAAACAATGGAAACTATGGCTACACCTTC	CASSLNNGNYGYTF
TRBJ1-2	NA	TRBV18	NA	TGTGCCAGCTCACTAGTGGGACGCGGAGGTGGCTACACCTTC	CASSLVGRGGGYTF
TRBJ1-6	NA	TRBV28	NA	TGTGCCAGCAGCGAAGACCGGGAACACTATAATTCACCCCTCCACTTT	CASSEDREHYNSPLHF
TRBJ2-7	NA	TRBV6-5	NA	TGTGCCAGCAGTACCGATAGCCAGAACCTGTACGAGCAGTACTTC	CASSTDSQNLYEQYF
TRBJ2-2	NA	TRBV9	TRBD1	TGTGCCAGCAGCCCCAGGACAGGCGCGAACACCGGGGAGCTGTTTTTT	CASSPRTGANTGELFF
TRBJ2-2	NA	TRBV19	TRBD1	TGTGCCAGTAGCGCCGGGACAGGGGGCACCGGGGAGCTGTTTTTT	CASSAGTGGTGELFF
TRBJ1-1	NA	TRBV24-1	NA	TGTGCCACCAGGGGGTTGGGGAACACTGAAGCTTTCTTT	CATRGLGNTEAFF
TRBJ2-3	NA	TRBV6-5	NA	TGTGCCAGCAGTTACGCCACCCGCACAGATACGCAGTATTTT	CASSYATRTDTQYF
TRBJ2-7	once	TRBV28	NA	TGTGCCAGCAGTTTAAACCGGGGATTAGGCGAGCAGTACTTC	CASSLNRGLGEQYF
TRBJ2-5	few	TRBV2	TRBD1	TGTGCCAGCAGTGTGGTTGTACGGGACAGGGGAGGGGAAGAGACCCAGTACTTC	CASSVVVRDRGGEETQYF
TRBJ1-5	NA	TRBV10-3	NA	TGTGCCATCAGTGAAGGTCCAGCCTTCGGACGGCCCCAGCATTTT	CAISEGPAFGRPQHF
TRBJ1-2	NA	TRBV27	NA	TGTGCCAGCAGACAGGGATCGACCCGGTATGGCTACACCTTC	CASRQGSTRYGYTF
TRBJ1-5	NA	TRBV19	NA	TGTGCCAGTAGTATATTCGGGGATGGCAATCAGCCCCAGCATTTT	CASSIFGDGNQPQHF
TRBJ2-3	NA	TRBV5-1	TRBD2	TGCGCCAGCAGCTTGTTGATAGCGGGGGAAACAGATACGCAGTATTTT	CASSLLIAGETDTQYF